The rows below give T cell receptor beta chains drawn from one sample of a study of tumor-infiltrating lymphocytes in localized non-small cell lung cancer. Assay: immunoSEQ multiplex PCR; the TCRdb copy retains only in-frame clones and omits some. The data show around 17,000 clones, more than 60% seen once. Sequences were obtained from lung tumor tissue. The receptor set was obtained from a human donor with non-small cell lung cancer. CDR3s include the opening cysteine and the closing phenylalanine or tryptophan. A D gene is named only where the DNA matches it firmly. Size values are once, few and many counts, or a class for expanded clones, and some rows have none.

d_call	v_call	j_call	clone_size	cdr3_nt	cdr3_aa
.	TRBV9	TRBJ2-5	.	TGTGCCAGCAGCGTCGGCCCCATCCAAGAGACCCAGTACTTC	CASSVGPIQETQYF
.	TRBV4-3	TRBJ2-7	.	TGCGCCAGCAGCCAAGAAAACCGTCTTGGGGACGAGCAGTACTTC	CASSQENRLGDEQYF
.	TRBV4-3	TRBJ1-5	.	TGCGCCAGCAGCTTCGGGGGCAATCAGCCCCAGCATTTT	CASSFGGNQPQHF
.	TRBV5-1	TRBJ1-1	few	TGCGCCAGCACCTTGGGGGGGGCGAACACTGAAGCTTTCTTT	CASTLGGANTEAFF
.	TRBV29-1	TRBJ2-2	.	TGCAGCGTTGAAGCGCCGGGCAACACCGGGGAGCTGTTTTTT	CSVEAPGNTGELFF
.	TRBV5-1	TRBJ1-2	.	TGCGCCAGCATGGGGGGCACGGGGGACTATGGCTACACCTTC	CASMGGTGDYGYTF
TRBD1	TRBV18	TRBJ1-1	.	TGTGCCAGCTCTCGACTTAGGACAGGGGGGGACGGCACTGAAGCTTTCTTT	CASSRLRTGGDGTEAFF
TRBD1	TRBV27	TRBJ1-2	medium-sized	TGTGCCAACTCGGAGGGAGGGACAGGGCCGATGAGGGCCTATGGCTACACCTTC	CANSEGGTGPMRAYGYTF
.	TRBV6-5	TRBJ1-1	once	TGTGCCAGCACCTTAAGGTGGGAGATGGGGACTGAAGCTTTCTTT	CASTLRWEMGTEAFF
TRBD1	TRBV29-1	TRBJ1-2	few	TGCAGCGTGGACAGGGGGCTTAATGGCTACACCTTC	CSVDRGLNGYTF
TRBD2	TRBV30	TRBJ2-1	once	TGTGCCTGGAGTGTAGGAGCTAGCGGGAGGGGTGAGCAGTTCTTC	CAWSVGASGRGEQFF
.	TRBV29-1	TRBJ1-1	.	TGCAGCGTTGAACCGACACAGGGTGGCACTGAAGCTTTCTTT	CSVEPTQGGTEAFF
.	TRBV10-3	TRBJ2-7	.	TGTGCCATCAGCAAACAGGGTAATAGGTACGAGCAGTACTTC	CAISKQGNRYEQYF
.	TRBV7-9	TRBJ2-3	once	TGTGCCAGCAGCTCTAGCACAGATACGCAGTATTTT	CASSSSTDTQYF
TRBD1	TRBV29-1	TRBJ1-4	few	TGCAGCGCATCCGGGACAGCAACTAATGAAAAACTGTTTTTT	CSASGTATNEKLFF
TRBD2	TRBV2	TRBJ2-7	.	TGTGCCAGCAGTGAACAAGGACTAGCGGCCTACGAGCAGTACTTC	CASSEQGLAAYEQYF
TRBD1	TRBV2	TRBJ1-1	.	TGTGCCAGCAGAGACAGGGCGTTAAACACTGAAGCTTTCTTT	CASRDRALNTEAFF
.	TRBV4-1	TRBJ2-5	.	TGCGCCAGCAGCCAAGTAACTTTTCCCGAGCGTTCCCAAGAGACCCAGTACTTC	CASSQVTFPERSQETQYF
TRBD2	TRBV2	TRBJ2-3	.	TGTGCCAGCACGGGAGGAGGGACAGATACGCAGTATTTT	CASTGGGTDTQYF
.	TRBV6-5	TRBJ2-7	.	TGTGCCAGCAGTTACTCGAAGGGCACTGGGTGGGAGCAGTACTTC	CASSYSKGTGWEQYF
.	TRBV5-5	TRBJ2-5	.	TGTGCCAGCACCGAAGACACGGGAAGGGAGACCCAGTACTTC	CASTEDTGRETQYF
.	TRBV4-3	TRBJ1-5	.	TGCGCCAGCAGCCAAGATGAGGACATCTTCAGCAATCAGCCCCAGCATTTT	CASSQDEDIFSNQPQHF
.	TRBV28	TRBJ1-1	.	TGTGCCAGCAGCCCCTATTTCACTGAAGCTTTCTTT	CASSPYFTEAFF
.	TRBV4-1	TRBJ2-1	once	TGCGCCAGCAGCCAAGTAGGCGGCAATGAGCAGTTCTTC	CASSQVGGNEQFF
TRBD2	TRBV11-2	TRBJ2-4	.	TGTGCCAGCAGCTGGGGACTAGCGGGACAGGGAGGGGGCGTTCAGTACTTC	CASSWGLAGQGGGVQYF
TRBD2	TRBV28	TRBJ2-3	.	TGTGCCAGCAGTTTGGGACTAGCGGCCCTTTTCACAGATACGCAGTATTTT	CASSLGLAALFTDTQYF
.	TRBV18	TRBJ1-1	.	TGTGCCAGCTCACCCGGGACCCCGAACACTGAAGCTTTCTTT	CASSPGTPNTEAFF
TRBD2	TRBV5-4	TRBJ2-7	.	TGTGCCAGCAGCTTACCTAGCGGGAGACAGTACTTC	CASSLPSGRQYF
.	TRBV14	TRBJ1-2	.	TGTGCCAGCAGCCAAGATCGCACTGTCTATGGCTACACCTTC	CASSQDRTVYGYTF
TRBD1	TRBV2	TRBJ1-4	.	TGTGCCAGCAGACTTACAGGGGTGGCTAATGAAAAACTGTTTTTT	CASRLTGVANEKLFF
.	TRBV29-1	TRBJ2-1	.	TGCAGCGTTGATCGCGGGATTAGGGCTCTGGCCAATGAGCAGTTCTTC	CSVDRGIRALANEQFF
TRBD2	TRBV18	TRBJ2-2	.	TGTGCCAGCTCAGGAGGGACTAGCGGTACGAACACCGGGGAGCTGTTTTTT	CASSGGTSGTNTGELFF
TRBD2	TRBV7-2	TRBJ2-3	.	TGTGCCAGCAGCTTAATGGGAATAGCGGGTGCAGATACGCAGTATTTT	CASSLMGIAGADTQYF
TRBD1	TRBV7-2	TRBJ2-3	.	TGTGCCAGCAGCTTAGCGAACCGGGACAGGCAGTATTTT	CASSLANRDRQYF
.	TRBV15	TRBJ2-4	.	TGTGCCACCAGCAGAGGGAAAGGGGTCGAAAACATTCAGTACTTC	CATSRGKGVENIQYF
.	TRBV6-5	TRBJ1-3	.	TGTGCCAGCAGTTACGAGGTGTCTGGAAACACCATATATTTT	CASSYEVSGNTIYF
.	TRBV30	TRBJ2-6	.	TGTGCCTGGAACTCTGGGGCCAACGTCCTGACTTTC	CAWNSGANVLTF
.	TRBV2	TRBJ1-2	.	TGTGCCAGCAGTCTTGACAATAATGGCTACACCTTC	CASSLDNNGYTF
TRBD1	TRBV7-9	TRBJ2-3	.	TGTGCCAGCAGCGGGGGACAGGGGGAAGACACAGATACGCAGTATTTT	CASSGGQGEDTDTQYF
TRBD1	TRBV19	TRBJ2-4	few	TGTGCCAGTAGTACGTCCCGGGACAGCAACATTCAGTACTTC	CASSTSRDSNIQYF
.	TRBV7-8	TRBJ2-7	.	TGTGCCAGCAGCTTCATCCGGGGCCACGAGCAGTACTTC	CASSFIRGHEQYF
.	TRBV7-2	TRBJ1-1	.	TGTGGGGAAATCGGAGCGGCAAACACTGAAGCTTTCTTT	CGEIGAANTEAFF
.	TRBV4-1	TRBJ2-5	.	TGCGCCAGCAGCCAAGATCCGGGGCAGTCAAGTCAAGAGACCCAGTACTTC	CASSQDPGQSSQETQYF
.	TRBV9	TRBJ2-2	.	TGTGCCAGCAGCGTAGGGGGAGGGGGCACCGGGGAGCTGTTTTTT	CASSVGGGGTGELFF
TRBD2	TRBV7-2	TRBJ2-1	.	TGTGCCAGCAGCTTATTAGCGGGCAATGAGCAGTTCTTC	CASSLLAGNEQFF
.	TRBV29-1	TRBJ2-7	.	TGCAGCGTTGTGGGCAGGGTTCCCTACGAGCAGTACTTC	CSVVGRVPYEQYF
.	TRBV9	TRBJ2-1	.	TGTGCCAGCAGCGTAGGGATATACAATGAGCAGTTCTTC	CASSVGIYNEQFF
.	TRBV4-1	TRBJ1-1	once	TGCGCCAGCAGCCAGCCGTTACAGCTCATGAACACTGAAGCTTTCTTT	CASSQPLQLMNTEAFF
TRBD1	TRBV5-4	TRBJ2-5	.	TGTGCCAGCCTAGACAGGGAAGGAGAGACCCAGTACTTC	CASLDREGETQYF
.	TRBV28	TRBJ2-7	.	TGTGCCAGCGAAGGGATCTACTACGAGCAGTACTTC	CASEGIYYEQYF
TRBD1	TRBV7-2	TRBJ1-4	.	TGTGCCAGCAGCAAACAGGGGGCAACAACTAATGAAAAACTGTTTTTT	CASSKQGATTNEKLFF
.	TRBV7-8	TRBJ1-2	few	TGTGCCAGCAGCTTAGTGGTGGCTAACTATGGCTACACCTTC	CASSLVVANYGYTF
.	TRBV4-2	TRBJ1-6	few	TGTGCCAGCAGCCAAGATGGGCAGGGTGGATGGTCACCCCTCCACTTT	CASSQDGQGGWSPLHF
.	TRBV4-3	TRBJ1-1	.	TGCGCCAGCAGCCAAGGACGTGATCGAGCTTTCTTT	CASSQGRDRAFF
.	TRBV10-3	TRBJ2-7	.	TGTGCCATCAGCAACCTCACAGGGAGTATCGACGAGCAGTACTTC	CAISNLTGSIDEQYF
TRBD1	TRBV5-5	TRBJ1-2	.	TGTGCCAGCAGCCAAACGGGACAGCGCTATGGCTACACCTTC	CASSQTGQRYGYTF
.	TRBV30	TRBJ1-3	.	TGTGCCTGGAGTTTTGCGCGTGGCAGCGCGGGAAACACCATATATTTT	CAWSFARGSAGNTIYF
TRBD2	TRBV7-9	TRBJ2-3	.	TGTGCCAGCAGCTTATCGGGACTAGCGGGGTCAGATACGCAGTATTTT	CASSLSGLAGSDTQYF
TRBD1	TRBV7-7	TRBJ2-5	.	TGTGCTAGCAGTCACAGGGGCGGAGGAGAGACCCAGTACTTC	CASSHRGGGETQYF
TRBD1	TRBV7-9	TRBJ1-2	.	TGTGCCAGCAGCTTTGACAGGGCCGGGGGCTACACCTTC	CASSFDRAGGYTF